The TCR beta chain described here comes from a study of blood T cell repertoires in COVID-19. Study-level background: T cells, B-cell-depleted T cells, or PBMCs supplied cDNA or gDNA.

Participants classified as exposed had met a COVID-19 case within 2 weeks before study entry. This CDR3 region has 14 residues. Trimming removed 0 bases at V and 10 bases at J, with 12 bases between. In germline, CDR1 is KGHSH, CDR2 LQKENI. Generated by immunoSEQ multiplex PCR, the TCRdb table keeps only in-frame clones and is missing some. The sample records about 350,000 clones, almost 90% being singletons. This rearrangement joins TRBV18 to TRBJ1-4; possibly TRBD1 for D (5 bases). The receptor was isolated from a woman in her twenties or thirties who had been exposed to COVID-19. Sequencing was done on a sample of PBMCs or T cells enriched from blood (not recorded which). DNA of the CDR3: TGTGCCAGCTCACCACCCACGCCAACAGGAAAACTGTTTTTT. It yields the protein CASSPPTPTGKLFF.